These 23 T cell receptor beta chains came from one sample sequenced in a study of blood T cell repertoires in COVID-19. The assay was immunoSEQ multiplex PCR, and TCRdb's table has in-frame clones only and misses some. The sample carries under 300,000 clones, approximately 91% recorded once. The sample taken for sequencing was PBMCs or T cells enriched from blood (not recorded which). The receptors derive from a woman aged 30 to 39 who had recovered from COVID-19.

This clone was recorded only once. The rearrangement joins TRBV4-3 to TRBJ2-7; TRBD2 agrees at 8 bases. V lost 1 base, J lost 1 base, and 3 bases stayed unmatched. Looked up from germline, CDR1 is LGHNA and CDR2 is YSLEER. The CDR3 contains 15 residues. CDR3 protein: CASSQVGGASYEQYF. The CDR3 DNA reads TGCGCCAGCAGCCAAGTCGGGGGGGCGTCCTACGAGCAGTACTTC.

This clone was found a few times. The CDR3 reads CASSFHLGLAGAPSTDTQYF. CDR3 bases: TGTGCCAGCAGTTTCCATCTTGGACTAGCGGGGGCACCCTCCACAGATACGCAGTATTTT. The V call is TRBV28, the J call TRBJ2-3; 13 nucleotides align to TRBD2. V lost 3 bases to trimming and J lost 2 bases; unmatched junction nucleotides: 14. Germline-derived CDR1 and CDR2 are MDHEN and SYDVKM. CDR3 length: 20 amino acids.

The V gene is TRBV28, the J gene TRBJ2-1; TRBD1 matches at 7 bases. The CDR3 is made up of 13 amino acids. Trimming cost V 6 bases and J 7 bases; bases outside gene matches: 6. Germline CDR1 is MDHEN and CDR2 is SYDVKM. CDR3 protein: CASSGTAFNEQFF. The CDR3 bases are TGTGCCAGCAGCGGGACAGCTTTTAATGAGCAGTTCTTC.

In the case of this clone: The germline gene is not matched at one end of the junction; a read error may be the cause. CDR3 amino acids: CASSYSRDTPLQDF. The CDR3 DNA sequence: TGTGCCAGCAGTTACTCCAGGGACACCCCACTGCAGGACTTC. The gene calls are TRBV6-6 and TRBJ2-7; D may be TRBD1 (6 bases). The CDR3 is 14 residues long. Germline loops: CDR1 MNHNY, CDR2 SVGAGI (reference sequence).

This clone appeared a single time. The chain is built from TRBV5-1 and TRBJ1-5, with D unclear. The germline CDR1 and CDR2 sequences are SGHRS and YFSETQ. Trimming pared 5 bases from V and 2 bases from J, leaving 14 bases between. The CDR3 is made up of 15 amino acids. For the CDR3, the DNA is TGCGCCAGCAGAGAGGTTGGCCGGGGCAATCAGCCCCAGCATTTT. It translates to CASREVGRGNQPQHF.

The chain employs TRBV5-1 and TRBJ2-1; D is unresolved. V shed 5 bases and J shed 3 bases, with 12 bases lying between them. The CDR3 has 14 residues. Germline V lookup: CDR1 SGHRS, CDR2 YFSETQ. The CDR3 DNA reads TGCGCCAGCAGTGGCAGGCCCGGCTACAATGAGCAGTTCTTC. It is translated as CASSGRPGYNEQFF. Drawing the rest from reference TRBV5-1 and TRBJ2-1, the complete variable domain is KAGVTQTPRYLIKTRGQQVTLSCSPISGHRSVSWYQQTPGQGLQFLFEYFSETQRNKGNFPGRFSGRQFSNSRSEMNVSTLELGDSALYLCASSGRPGYNEQFFGPGTRLTVL.

The chain couples TRBV19 to TRBJ1-5, with D possibly matching TRBD1 (5 bases). This CDR3 contains 14 residues. V gave up 6 bases and J gave up 7 bases, with 16 bases separating them. CDR1 LNHDA and CDR2 SQIVND come from the germline V gene (reference sequence). The CDR3 loop is CASRERRAGQPQHF. The CDR3, as DNA: TGTGCCAGTAGAGAAAGGAGGGCAGGGCAGCCCCAGCATTTT.

J is TRBJ1-2 and V is TRBV9; 8 positions match TRBD1. V lost 2 bases to trimming and J lost 0 bases; unmatched junction nucleotides: 6. This CDR3 is 16 amino acids long. In germline, CDR1 is SGDLS, CDR2 YYNGEE. CDR3 nucleotides: TGTGCCAGCAGCGTTCCGTACAGGGGGGCTAACTATGGCTACACCTTC. Translating it yields CASSVPYRGANYGYTF.

The chain recombines TRBV6-5 with TRBJ1-2, with TRBD1 matching over 8 bases. The CDR3 is made up of 16 amino acids. Losses at the gene ends were 3 bases for V and 2 bases for J; bases not matched to a gene: 8. CDR1 is MNHEY and CDR2 is SVGAGI in the germline V gene. For the CDR3, the DNA is TGTGCCAGCAGTTATAGAAGGACAGGGATCAACTATGGCTACACCTTC. Translating it yields CASSYRRTGINYGYTF.

This clone was detected once. This sequence joins TRBV18 and TRBJ2-5; D might be TRBD2 (5 bases). This CDR3 is 14 amino acids long. V was shortened by 0 bases and J by 6 bases, with 11 bases between the two germline ends. Per the germline V gene, CDR1 is KGHSH and CDR2 is LQKENI. The CDR3 region is CASSPPSGFKTQYF. CDR3 bases: TGTGCCAGCTCACCACCGTCGGGGTTCAAGACCCAGTACTTC.

This clone was counted between two and nine times. V is TRBV5-6 and J is TRBJ1-2, with 7 bases lining up with TRBD1. This CDR3 has 14 amino acids. After removal of 2 bases from V and 4 bases from J, the junction contained 5 bases not matched to a gene. Germline CDR1 is SGHDT and CDR2 is YYEEEE. The CDR3 nucleotides read TGTGCCAGCAGCTTTGGACAGGCCTCCTATGGCTACACCTTC. Its protein product is CASSFGQASYGYTF. Variable domain in full (rest from reference TRBV5-6 and TRBJ1-2): DAGVTQSPTHLIKTRGQQVTLRCSPKSGHDTVSWYQQALGQGPQFIFQYYEEEERQRGNFPDRFSGHQFPNYSSELNVNALLLGDSALYLCASSFGQASYGYTFGSGTRLTVV.

The gene calls are TRBV28 and TRBJ1-2, with a possible D match to TRBD1 (5 bases). V was pared by 4 bases and J by 4 bases, with 7 bases between. CDR1 and CDR2 (germline): MDHEN, SYDVKM. There are 12 residues in the CDR3. CDR3 in amino acids: CASSSGGYGYTF. The CDR3 region has the DNA TGTGCCAGCAGTTCCGGGGGCTATGGCTACACCTTC.

V gene TRBV7-2 combines with J gene TRBJ2-7, with TRBD2 identical over 8 bases. The CDR3 covers 15 residues. V shed 3 bases and J 3 bases; nucleotides not matched to a gene: 7. The germline V gene has CDR1 SGHTA and CDR2 FQGNSA. The CDR3 DNA follows: TGTGCCAGCAGCTTCGGTAGCGGGGCGGGCTACGAGCAGTACTTC. It encodes CASSFGSGAGYEQYF.

The chain couples TRBV6-2 or TRBV6-3 to TRBJ1-6; 7 nucleotides agree with TRBD1. The junction had 4 bases not matched to a gene; V was cut back by 6 bases and J by 5 bases. CDR3 size: 14 residues. Per germline, CDR1 MNHEY and CDR2 SVGEGT. CDR3 bases: TGTGCCAGCAGCCGGGACAGAAATAATTCACCCCTCCACTTT. Translation gives CASSRDRNNSPLHF.

The V gene is TRBV3-1 (or the pseudogene TRBV3-2), the J gene TRBJ2-5; D might be TRBD1 (5 bases). The CDR3 runs 15 residues. The germline V and J ends were trimmed by 2 bases and 1 base, with 11 bases remaining between them. The germline CDR1 and CDR2 sequences are LGHDT and YNNKEL (reference sequence). The DNA of the CDR3 is TGTGCCAGCAGCCAAAGGGGAAGGGGCCAAGAGACCCAGTACTTC. Translation gives CASSQRGRGQETQYF.

The chain has TRBV6-2 or TRBV6-3 and TRBJ2-1; D is unclear. The CDR3 is made up of 13 amino acids. Trimming pared 2 bases from V and 6 bases from J, leaving 8 bases between. Germline-derived CDR1 and CDR2 are MNHEY and SVGEGT. The CDR3 reads CASSYGWSNEQFF. In nucleotides, the CDR3 is TGTGCCAGCAGTTACGGATGGAGCAATGAGCAGTTCTTC.

This chain links TRBV19 with TRBJ1-2; D unclear. Trimming took off 3 bases at V and 7 bases at J, with 9 bases between the two ends. The CDR3 has 12 residues. CDR1 and CDR2 from the germline V gene are LNHDA and SQIVND (reference sequence). CDR3 loop: CASSIRGAGYTF. As DNA, the CDR3 is TGTGCCAGTAGTATTCGAGGCGCTGGCTACACCTTC.

As regards this clone: Other DNA sequences in this sample translate to the same CDR3. The rearrangement joins TRBV2 to TRBJ2-3; TRBD2 matches 8 bases. There are 15 residues in the CDR3. The J segment lost 3 bases and the V segment lost 4 bases, leaving 6 bases of the junction unmatched. Germline CDR1 reads SNHLY; CDR2 reads FYNNEI. CDR3 sequence reads: CASSGRAGGTDTQYF. The CDR3, as DNA: TGTGCCAGCAGTGGGCGGGCGGGGGGTACAGATACGCAGTATTTT.

V usage is TRBV3-1 (or the pseudogene TRBV3-2) and J usage is TRBJ2-3; a weak D match, TRBD1 (5 bases). Trimming took 4 bases from V and 5 from J, leaving 10 bases between them. The CDR3 sequence is 13 residues long. Germline V lookup: CDR1 LGHDT, CDR2 YNNKEL (reference sequence). CDR3 residues: CASSRRDRDTQYF. The CDR3 DNA is TGTGCCAGCAGCCGTAGAGACAGAGATACGCAGTATTTT.

J is TRBJ2-1 and V is TRBV7-2, with D possibly matching TRBD2 (6 bases). The CDR3 runs 16 residues. Looked up from germline, CDR1 is SGHTA and CDR2 is FQGNSA. V gave up 5 bases and J gave up 6 bases, with 20 bases separating them. Here the CDR3 reads CASSRGWRAELNEQFF. The CDR3 nucleotides read TGTGCCAGCAGCAGGGGATGGAGGGCCGAACTCAATGAGCAGTTCTTC.

Concerning this clone: Other DNA sequences in the same sample also yield this CDR3. The chain joins TRBV7-9 to TRBJ1-1; 7 bases map to TRBD1. Trimming at V came to 1 base and at J to 5 bases, leaving 1 base not matched to a gene. Germline CDR1 reads SEHNR; CDR2 reads FQNEAQ (reference sequence). CDR3 length: 13 residues. DNA for the CDR3: TGTGCCAGCAGCTTAGAACAGGGGACTGAAGCTTTCTTT. Protein: CASSLEQGTEAFF.

This clone was seen a handful of times. This CDR3 is CSVVYRGSGELFF. The CDR3 DNA is TGCAGCGTTGTATACAGGGGCTCCGGGGAGCTGTTTTTT. The chain has TRBV29-1 and TRBJ2-2, with 7 bases identical to TRBD1. V dropped 4 bases and J dropped 6; count of bases not matched to a gene: 5. This CDR3 spans 13 amino acids. Germline V lookup: CDR1 SQVTM, CDR2 ANQGSEA.

This chain uses TRBV5-1 with TRBJ1-1; D perhaps matches TRBD1 (6 bases). Germline V gives CDR1 SGHRS, CDR2 YFSETQ. Trimming removed 0 bases at V and 2 bases at J, with 17 bases between. CDR3 length: 17 residues. The CDR3 sequence is CASSLDTGGYPNTEAFF. In DNA, the CDR3 is TGCGCCAGCAGCTTGGATACGGGGGGCTACCCTAACACTGAAGCTTTCTTT.